The 22 T cell receptor beta chains listed next were all sequenced from one sample in a study of Graves' ophthalmopathy and Graves' hyperthyroidism. Beta-chain TCR CDR3 regions were amplified from RNA transcripts. An opening RT-PCR round employed HTBI primers and preceded a second-round multiplex PCR. One entry per CDR3 protein, called by TCRdb with MiXCR from the multiplex PCR reads. The data hold about 620,000 distinct CDR3 sequences, with 22% observed a single time. The sequenced material came from peripheral blood. Receptors originate from a woman aged 18-29 years with stable Graves' hyperthyroidism. Some clones in this sample may be carry-over from other donors' samples.

This clonotype was recorded at least ten times. The chain is built from TRBV6-2 or TRBV6-3 and TRBJ1-3; TRBD1 agrees at 11 bases. Germline V gene data show CDR1 as MNHEY and CDR2 as SVGEGT. This CDR3 contains 19 residues. J was trimmed by 0 bases and V by 6 bases; bases with no gene match: 13. CDR3 DNA sequence: TGTGCCAGCAGACCTCCGGGACAGGGGGACTTTTACTCTGGAAACACCATATATTTT. Translation gives CASRPPGQGDFYSGNTIYF.

A note on this clonotype: A clone one base away is much larger, so this may be a read error. The chain carries TRBV10-3 and TRBJ2-7, with a weak D call TRBD2 (7 bases). CDR3 length: 13 amino acids. The germline V gene has CDR1 ENHRY and CDR2 SYGVKD. With 8 bases removed from V and 6 bases from J, the gap between germline ends came to 17 bases. CDR3 nucleotides: TGTGCCATCGCGTCTGGGGGGGGCTGCGAGCAGTACTTC. This sequence encodes CAIASGGGCEQYF.

About this clonotype: With a much larger clone just one base away, this may be a read error. The V call is TRBV7-9, the J call TRBJ2-7; D is unresolved. CDR1 and CDR2 (germline): SEHNR, FQNEAQ (reference sequence). This CDR3 comprises 12 residues. The CDR3 DNA follows: TGTGCCAGCAGCTCCGTCTCGGCGCAGGAAAACTTC. Protein sequence: CASSSVSAQENF.

The chain carries TRBV6-5 and TRBJ1-5; D not resolved. The CDR3 length is 13 residues. CDR1 is MNHEY and CDR2 is SVGAGI in the germline V gene. The V end lost 2 bases, the J end lost 7 bases, and 9 bases lay between the germline ends. CDR3 amino acids: CASSYAYGQPQHF. The CDR3 DNA is TGTGCCAGCAGTTACGCATACGGACAGCCCCAGCATTTT.

This clonotype was recorded at least ten times. The rearrangement joins TRBV20-1 to TRBJ2-7; 11 nucleotides match TRBD1. CDR1 DFQATT and CDR2 SNEGSKA come from the germline V gene (reference sequence). The V segment lost 2 bases and the J segment 3 bases; nucleotides outside the gene matches: 6. The CDR3 runs 15 residues. CDR3 residues: CSARNLGTGGYEQYF. The DNA for the CDR3 is TGCAGTGCTAGAAATCTGGGGACAGGGGGCTACGAGCAGTACTTC.

At least ten counts were recorded for this clonotype. In DNA, the CDR3 is TGCAGTGCTAGAGACACAAACACCGGGGAGCTGTTTTTT. Amino acids: CSARDTNTGELFF. This chain connects TRBV20-1 to TRBJ2-2; D remains ambiguous. This CDR3 is built from 13 residues. The germline V gene encodes CDR1 DFQATT and CDR2 SNEGSKA (reference sequence). The germline V and J ends were trimmed by 0 bases and 2 bases, with 4 bases remaining between them.

Only a few counts were recorded for this clonotype. The rearrangement joins TRBV3-1 to TRBJ1-2; the D is unclear. The CDR3 totals 12 residues. Trimming cost V 8 bases and J 2 bases, with 9 bases left between them. CDR1 is LGHDT and CDR2 is YNNKEL in the germline V gene (reference sequence). CDR3 sequence: CASVNGNYGYTF. CDR3 sequence (DNA): TGTGCCAGCGTTAACGGGAACTATGGCTACACCTTC.

This clonotype was detected only a few times. This rearrangement joins TRBV6-2 or TRBV6-3 to TRBJ1-2, with D possibly TRBD1 on 6 matching bases. CDR3 length: 16 residues. V was cut by 6 bases and J by 3 bases, with 20 bases left in between. Germline CDR1 reads MNHEY; CDR2 reads SVGEGT. CDR3 loop: CASSAGTSQWDYGYTF. The CDR3 DNA reads TGTGCCAGCAGCGCCGGGACATCCCAGTGGGACTATGGCTACACCTTC.

This clonotype was recorded many times. This chain links TRBV4-1 with TRBJ2-7, with TRBD2 matching over 10 bases. The CDR3 loop spans 17 amino acids. Germline CDR1 and CDR2: MGHRA and YSYEKL. Trimming at V came to 3 bases and at J to 4 bases, leaving 12 bases not matched to a gene. Here the CDR3 reads CASSHPLGLAGEYEQYF. CDR3 nucleotides: TGCGCCAGCAGCCACCCCCTGGGGCTAGCGGGAGAGTACGAGCAGTACTTC.

The chain joins TRBV28 to TRBJ1-5, with D uncertain. V dropped 3 bases and J dropped 11 bases, with 17 bases sitting between them. The CDR3 loop spans 14 amino acids. CDR1 is MDHEN and CDR2 is SYDVKM in the germline V gene. DNA for the CDR3: TGTGCCAGCAGTTTGCGGGCAGGAGTTTTGGCCCAGCATTTT. Encoded protein: CASSLRAGVLAQHF.

The chain recombines TRBV20-1 with TRBJ1-1; 7 nucleotides align to TRBD1. Germline CDR1 DFQATT, CDR2 SNEGSKA (reference sequence). The J segment lost 5 bases and the V segment lost 6 bases, leaving 12 bases of the junction unmatched. The CDR3 extends over 14 amino acids. For the CDR3, the DNA is TGCAGTGCCAGTAGGGACAGCGCGAGGACTGAAGCTTTCTTT. Translating it yields CSASRDSARTEAFF.

This clonotype was observed many times. For the CDR3, the DNA is TGCAGCGTTGAAGGGACAGCTAGTGGCTACACCTTC. Residues: CSVEGTASGYTF. The rearrangement joins TRBV29-1 to TRBJ1-2; tentative D call: TRBD1 (6 bases). Germline CDR1 reads SQVTM; CDR2 reads ANQGSEA. Trimming shortened V by 1 base and J by 7 bases, and 10 bases separated the two germline ends. The CDR3 loop spans 12 amino acids.

This clonotype was picked up many times. The chain employs TRBV6-2 or TRBV6-3 and TRBJ2-7; D is undetermined. Per germline, CDR1 MNHEY and CDR2 SVGEGT. Trimming removed 3 bases at V and 3 bases at J, with 9 bases between. This CDR3 region has 13 residues. In DNA form, the CDR3 reads TGTGCCAGCAGTTATAATAGGGACTACGAGCAGTACTTC. This sequence encodes CASSYNRDYEQYF.

This clonotype has ten or more counts. The rearrangement links TRBV13 to TRBJ2-5; 9 bases match TRBD2. The CDR3 contains 15 residues. Germline V gene lookup returns CDR1 PRHDT and CDR2 FYEKMQ (reference sequence). The junction had 14 bases not matched to a gene; V was cut back by 10 bases and J by 5 bases. The CDR3 DNA reads as TGTGCCACCTCCTATACGACTAGCGGAGAGGAGACCCAGTACTTC. Translating it yields CATSYTTSGEETQYF.

Only a few counts were recorded for this clonotype. The chain carries TRBV3-1 and TRBJ2-5; unclear D gene. This CDR3 is built from 12 residues. The germline V gene encodes CDR1 LGHDT and CDR2 YNNKEL (reference sequence). V lost 0 bases, J lost 9 bases, and 8 bases lay in between. CDR3 in amino acids: CASSQDKAAQYF. The CDR3 DNA reads TGTGCCAGCAGCCAAGATAAGGCGGCCCAGTACTTC.

The sample holds many counts of this clonotype. The chain is built from TRBV5-1 and TRBJ1-2, with 7 bases lining up with TRBD1. There are 13 residues in the CDR3. V was clipped by 4 bases and J by 8 bases; unmatched bases: 8. The V gene's germline CDR1 is SGHRS and CDR2 YFSETQ. Here the CDR3 reads CASSADRTRGYTF. DNA for the CDR3: TGCGCCAGCAGCGCGGACAGGACGAGGGGCTACACCTTC.

The V and J genes are TRBV2 and TRBJ1-6; 8 nucleotides line up with TRBD1. V shed 4 bases, J shed 8 bases, and the junction held 7 bases outside the gene matches. The CDR3 runs 15 residues. Germline CDR1 SNHLY, CDR2 FYNNEI. This chain's CDR3 is CASSGMTGADSPLHF. As DNA, the CDR3 is TGTGCCAGCAGTGGCATGACAGGGGCGGATTCACCCCTCCACTTT.

CDR3 loop: CASSAQDNPYYEQYF. CDR3 in DNA: TGTGCCAGCAGCGCGCAGGACAACCCCTACTACGAGCAGTACTTC. V is TRBV9 and J is TRBJ2-7; D possibly corresponds to TRBD1 (5 bases). The germline V and J ends were trimmed by 3 bases and 3 bases, with 16 bases remaining between them. Germline lookup yields CDR1 SGDLS and CDR2 YYNGEE. This CDR3 is built from 15 residues.

This clonotype came up many times. This chain uses TRBV6-5 with TRBJ2-2, with a weak D call TRBD1 (6 bases). Germline CDR1 MNHEY, CDR2 SVGAGI. V was shortened by 2 bases and J by 5 bases, with 15 bases between the two germline ends. CDR3 length: 16 residues. The CDR3 sequence: CASSYETGLGTGELFF. The CDR3 DNA reads as TGTGCCAGCAGTTACGAAACAGGGCTGGGGACCGGGGAGCTGTTTTTT.

The rearrangement links TRBV6-1 to TRBJ2-7; a weak D match, TRBD1 (6 bases). V was trimmed by 6 bases and J by 1 base, leaving 16 bases between them. This CDR3 spans 15 amino acids. Germline V gene lookup returns CDR1 MNHNS and CDR2 SASEGT. CDR3 loop: CASRRETGASYEQYF. In DNA, the CDR3 is TGTGCCAGCAGGCGAGAGACAGGAGCTTCCTACGAGCAGTACTTC.

This clonotype came up many times. This chain connects TRBV20-1 to TRBJ2-1, with TRBD2 identical over 11 bases. The CDR3 is 14 amino acids. J gave up 3 bases and V 7 bases, and 5 bases lay outside the gene matches. Per the germline V gene, CDR1 is DFQATT and CDR2 is SNEGSKA (reference sequence). This CDR3 reads CSVPTSGDYNEQFF. CDR3 DNA sequence: TGCAGTGTCCCGACTAGCGGGGACTACAATGAGCAGTTCTTC.

This clonotype occurred a few times. A read error is possible here, since a much larger clone lies one base away. The chain couples TRBV11-2 to TRBJ2-7; 8 positions match TRBD2. The CDR3 sequence is 15 residues long. After removal of 7 bases from V and 2 bases from J, the junction contained 10 bases not matched to a gene. Germline V gives CDR1 SGHAT, CDR2 FQNNGV. The CDR3 loop is CASIRGGSGTYEQYF. CDR3 nucleotides: TGTGCCAGCATCCGCGGGGGGAGCGGAACCTACGAGCAGTACTTC.